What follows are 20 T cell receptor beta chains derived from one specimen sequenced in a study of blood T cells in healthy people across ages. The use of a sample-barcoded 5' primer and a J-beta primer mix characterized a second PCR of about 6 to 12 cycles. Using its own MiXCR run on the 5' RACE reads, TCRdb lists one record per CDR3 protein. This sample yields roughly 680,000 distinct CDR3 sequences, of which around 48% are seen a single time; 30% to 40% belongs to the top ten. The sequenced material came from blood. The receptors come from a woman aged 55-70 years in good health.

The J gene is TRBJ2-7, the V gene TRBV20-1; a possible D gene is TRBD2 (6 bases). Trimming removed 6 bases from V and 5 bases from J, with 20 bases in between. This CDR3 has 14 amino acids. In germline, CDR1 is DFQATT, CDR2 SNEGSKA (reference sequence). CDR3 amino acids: CSAAIPLASHEQYF. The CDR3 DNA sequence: TGCAGTGCCGCAATTCCACTAGCCAGCCACGAGCAGTACTTC.

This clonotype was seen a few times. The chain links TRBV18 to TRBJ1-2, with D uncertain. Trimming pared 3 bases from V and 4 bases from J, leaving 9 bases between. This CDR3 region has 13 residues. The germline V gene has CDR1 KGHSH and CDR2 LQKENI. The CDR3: CASSPEQLYGYTF. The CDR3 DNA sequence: TGTGCCAGCTCACCGGAGCAGCTCTATGGCTACACCTTC.

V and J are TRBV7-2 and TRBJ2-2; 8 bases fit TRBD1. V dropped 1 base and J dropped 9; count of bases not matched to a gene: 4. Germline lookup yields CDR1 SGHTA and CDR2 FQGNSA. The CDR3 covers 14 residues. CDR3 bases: TGTGCCAGCAGCTTAGGACAGGGGTACCGGGAGCTGTTTTTT. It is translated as CASSLGQGYRELFF.

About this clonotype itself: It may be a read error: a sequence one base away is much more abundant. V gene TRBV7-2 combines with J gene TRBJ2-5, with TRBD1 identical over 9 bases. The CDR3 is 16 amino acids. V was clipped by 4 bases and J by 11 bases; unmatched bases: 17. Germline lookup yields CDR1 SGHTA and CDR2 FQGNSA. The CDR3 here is CASSYQGQGINNEQYF. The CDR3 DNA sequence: TGTGCCAGCAGCTACCAGGGACAGGGAATAAACAATGAGCAGTACTTC.

CDR3 nucleotide sequence: TGCAGCGCAACCTCGCACCTGGACCGGACACGTCGTGGCTACACCTTC. Amino acids: CSATSHLDRTRRGYTF. The V and J genes are TRBV29-1 and TRBJ1-2, with D maybe TRBD1 (5 bases). Germline assignment: CDR1 SQVTM and CDR2 ANQGSEA. The V and J ends lost 7 bases and 7 bases respectively, with 28 bases between them. This CDR3 spans 16 amino acids.

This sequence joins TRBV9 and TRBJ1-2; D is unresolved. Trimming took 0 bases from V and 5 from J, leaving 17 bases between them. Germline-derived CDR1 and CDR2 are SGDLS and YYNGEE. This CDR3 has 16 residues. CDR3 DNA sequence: TGTGCCAGCAGCGTAGCTTTCGATTCCCTCCTATATGGCTACACCTTC. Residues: CASSVAFDSLLYGYTF.

The CDR3 sequence is CASSQVLSGSSYNEQFF. The CDR3 DNA reads TGTGCCAGCAGCCAAGTTCTCAGCGGTAGCTCCTACAATGAGCAGTTCTTC. This chain uses TRBV3-1 with TRBJ2-1; the D gene is possibly TRBD2 (5 bases). Germline V lookup: CDR1 LGHDT, CDR2 YNNKEL (reference sequence). The CDR3 length is 17 residues. The V gene lost 1 base and the J gene lost 0 bases, with 13 bases spanning the gap.

CDR3 in DNA: TGTGCCAGCAGGCTCAGGGGGCGTATTGAAAAACTGTTTTTT. Its translation is CASRLRGRIEKLFF. The chain is built from TRBV28 and TRBJ1-4; 8 positions match TRBD1. Germline values: CDR1 MDHEN, CDR2 SYDVKM. V dropped 6 bases and J dropped 7; count of bases not matched to a gene: 7. The CDR3 contains 14 residues.

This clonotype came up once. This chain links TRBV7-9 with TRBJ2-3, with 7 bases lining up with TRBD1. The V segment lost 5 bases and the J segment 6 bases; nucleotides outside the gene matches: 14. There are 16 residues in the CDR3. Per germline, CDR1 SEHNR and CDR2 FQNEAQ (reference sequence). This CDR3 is CASSPRAGGITDTQYF. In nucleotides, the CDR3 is TGTGCCAGCAGCCCGAGGGCAGGGGGAATAACGGATACGCAGTATTTT.

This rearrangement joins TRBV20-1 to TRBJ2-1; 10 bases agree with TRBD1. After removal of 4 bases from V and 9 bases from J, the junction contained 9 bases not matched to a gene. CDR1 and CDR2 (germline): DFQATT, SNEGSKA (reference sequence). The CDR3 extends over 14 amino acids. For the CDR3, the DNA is TGCAGTGCTATCCGGGACAGGGGTCCTGGTGAGCAGTTCTTC. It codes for CSAIRDRGPGEQFF.

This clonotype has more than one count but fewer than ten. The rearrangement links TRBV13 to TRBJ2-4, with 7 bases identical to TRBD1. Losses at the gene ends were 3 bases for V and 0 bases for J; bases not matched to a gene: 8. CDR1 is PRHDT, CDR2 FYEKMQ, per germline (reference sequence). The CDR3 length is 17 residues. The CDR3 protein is CASSFQRQGLAKNIQYF. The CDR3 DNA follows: TGTGCCAGCAGCTTCCAAAGACAGGGCCTAGCCAAAAACATTCAGTACTTC. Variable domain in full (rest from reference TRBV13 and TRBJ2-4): AAGVIQSPRHLIKEKRETATLKCYPIPRHDTVYWYQQGPGQDPQFLISFYEKMQSDKGSIPDRFSAQQFSDYHSELNMSSLELGDSALYFCASSFQRQGLAKNIQYFGAGTRLSVL.

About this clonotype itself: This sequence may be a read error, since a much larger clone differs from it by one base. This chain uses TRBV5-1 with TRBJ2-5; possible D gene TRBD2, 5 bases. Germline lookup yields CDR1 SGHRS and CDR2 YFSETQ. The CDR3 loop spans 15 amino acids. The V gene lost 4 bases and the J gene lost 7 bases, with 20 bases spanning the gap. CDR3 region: CASSDTRMGKGTQYF. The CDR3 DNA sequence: TGCGCCAGCAGCGATACTAGGATGGGTAAAGGGACCCAGTACTTC.

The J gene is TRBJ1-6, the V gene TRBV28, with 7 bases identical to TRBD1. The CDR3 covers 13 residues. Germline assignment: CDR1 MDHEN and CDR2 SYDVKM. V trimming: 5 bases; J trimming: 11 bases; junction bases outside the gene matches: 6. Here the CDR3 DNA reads TGTGCCAGCAGTCAGACAGGGCTGACACCCCTCCACTTT. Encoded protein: CASSQTGLTPLHF.

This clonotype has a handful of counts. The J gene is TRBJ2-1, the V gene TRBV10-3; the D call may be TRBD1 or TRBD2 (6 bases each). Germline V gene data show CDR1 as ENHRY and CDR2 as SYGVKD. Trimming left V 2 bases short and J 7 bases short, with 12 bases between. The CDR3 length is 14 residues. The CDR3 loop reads CAISEKTRGNEQFF. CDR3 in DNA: TGTGCCATCAGTGAGAAGACTAGGGGGAATGAGCAGTTCTTC.

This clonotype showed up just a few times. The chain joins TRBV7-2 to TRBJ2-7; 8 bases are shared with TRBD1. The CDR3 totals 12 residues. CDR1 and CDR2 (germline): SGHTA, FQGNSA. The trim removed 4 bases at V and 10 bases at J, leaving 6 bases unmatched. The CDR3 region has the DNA TGTGCCAGCAGCTCCGACAGGGGTCGCCAGTACTTC. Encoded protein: CASSSDRGRQYF.

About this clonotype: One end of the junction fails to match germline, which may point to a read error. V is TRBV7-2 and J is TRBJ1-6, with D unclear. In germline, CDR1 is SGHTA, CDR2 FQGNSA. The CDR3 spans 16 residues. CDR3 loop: CASSLAVASYNSPLHF. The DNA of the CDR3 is TGTGCTAGCAGCTTAGCTGTGGCCTCCTATAATTCACCCCTCCACTTT. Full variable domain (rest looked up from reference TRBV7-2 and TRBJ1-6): GAGVSQSPSNKVTEKGKDVELRCDPISGHTALYWYRQSLGQGLEFLIYFQGNSAPDKSGLPSDRFSAERTGGSVSTLTIQRTQQEDSAVYLCASSLAVASYNSPLHFGNGTRLTVT.

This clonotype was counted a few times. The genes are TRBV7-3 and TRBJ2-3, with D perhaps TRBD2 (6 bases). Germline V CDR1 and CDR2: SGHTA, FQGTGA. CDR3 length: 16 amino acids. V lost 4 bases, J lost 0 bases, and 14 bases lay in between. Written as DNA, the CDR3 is TGTGCCAGCAGCTCAGAGAGGAGGGCTAGCACAGATACGCAGTATTTT. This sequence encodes CASSSERRASTDTQYF.

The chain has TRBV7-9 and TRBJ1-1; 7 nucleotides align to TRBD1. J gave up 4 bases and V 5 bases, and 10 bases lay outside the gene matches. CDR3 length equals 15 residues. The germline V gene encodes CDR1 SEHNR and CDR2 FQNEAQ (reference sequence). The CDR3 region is CASSPRQGVSTEAFF. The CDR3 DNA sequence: TGTGCCAGCAGCCCCAGACAGGGTGTCTCCACTGAAGCTTTCTTT.

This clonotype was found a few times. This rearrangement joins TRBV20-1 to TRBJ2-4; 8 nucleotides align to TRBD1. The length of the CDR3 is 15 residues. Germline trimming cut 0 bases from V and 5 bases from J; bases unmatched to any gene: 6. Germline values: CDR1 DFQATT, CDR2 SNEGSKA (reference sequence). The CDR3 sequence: CSARDSGQGENIQYF. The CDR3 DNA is TGCAGTGCTAGAGACTCTGGACAGGGAGAAAACATTCAGTACTTC.

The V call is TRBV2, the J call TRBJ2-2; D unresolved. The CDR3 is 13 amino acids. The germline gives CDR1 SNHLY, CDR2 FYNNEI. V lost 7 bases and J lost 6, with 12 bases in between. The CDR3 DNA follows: TGTGCCAGCAATAAAGACTGGGCCGGGGAGCTGTTTTTT. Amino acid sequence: CASNKDWAGELFF.